The rows below give T cell receptor beta chains drawn from one sample of a study of blood T cell repertoires in COVID-19. Produced via immunoSEQ multiplex PCR; TCRdb's table is partial and in-frame only. In the table there are about 440,000 clones, approximately 90% of which are singletons. Sequenced sample: peripheral blood. These receptors were collected from a woman aged 45-65 years with COVID-19, enrolled during active disease. Both conserved end residues are part of each CDR3. The D gene is left open where the match is weak. A clone size is listed for some rows: how often the clone was seen (once, few, many), or a class if it is expanded.

v_gene	abundance	d_gene	j_gene	CDR3nt	CDR3aa
TRBV12-3/TRBV12-4	once	NA	TRBJ1-2	TGTGCCAGCGCTGGGGGAGGCGGCGCTACCTTC	CASAGGGGATF
TRBV24-1	NA	NA	TRBJ2-1	TGTGCCACCAGTGGGGAGAACATCCCCGGGCACTACAATGAGCAGTTCTTC	CATSGENIPGHYNEQFF
TRBV5-1	NA	NA	TRBJ2-7	TGCGCCAGCAGCTTGGATGACGACAGTAAAGACTTC	CASSLDDDSKDF
TRBV29-1	NA	TRBD1	TRBJ2-7	TGCAGCGTTTCCGGGACAGTGGGGTCCTACGAGCAGTACTTC	CSVSGTVGSYEQYF
TRBV7-9	NA	NA	TRBJ1-2	TGTGCCAGCAGCTTTCCGGGAGGGGAAGATGGCTACACCTTC	CASSFPGGEDGYTF
TRBV28	NA	NA	TRBJ2-7	TGTGCCAGCAGTTTGCCCACAGCCTACGAGCAGTACTTC	CASSLPTAYEQYF
TRBV11-3	few	NA	TRBJ2-2	TGTGCCAGCAGCTTAGGTGTGAGAGGCGCCGGGGAGCTGTTTTTT	CASSLGVRGAGELFF
TRBV6-5	NA	NA	TRBJ1-1	TGTGCCAGCAGTTCCTCCGGGACACCGAAGGAAGCTTTCTTT	CASSSSGTPKEAFF
TRBV18	NA	TRBD2	TRBJ2-3	TGTGCCAGCTCACCAGCCGTAGCGGGGGGGGGCACAGATACGCAGTATTTT	CASSPAVAGGGTDTQYF
TRBV5-1	NA	TRBD1	TRBJ1-1	TGCGCCAGCAGCTTGAGACAGGGAGTCACTGAAGCTTTCTTT	CASSLRQGVTEAFF
TRBV4-1	NA	TRBD1	TRBJ1-4	TGCGCCAGCAGCCAAGATTGGGACAGCCTTAATGAAAAACTGTTTTTT	CASSQDWDSLNEKLFF
TRBV19	NA	TRBD2	TRBJ2-1	TGTGCCAGTAGTCGTACGGGGGGGCACTCCTACAATGAGCAGTTCTTC	CASSRTGGHSYNEQFF
TRBV30	NA	TRBD2	TRBJ2-3	TGTGCCTGGACTAGCGGTAGCACAGATACGCAGTATTTT	CAWTSGSTDTQYF
TRBV7-7	NA	TRBD2	TRBJ2-1	TGTGCCAGCAGCCCGACTAGCGGGGGGGATTGGAATGAGCAGTTCTTC	CASSPTSGGDWNEQFF
TRBV5-1	once	TRBD2	TRBJ2-1	TGCGCCAGCAGGCCTCTAGCGGGGGCATACAATGAGCAGTTCTTC	CASRPLAGAYNEQFF
TRBV27	NA	TRBD2	TRBJ2-3	TGTGCCAGCAGTATAGCGGGGATGGGGAACGGTTTT	CASSIAGMGNGF
TRBV27	NA	NA	TRBJ2-5	TGTGCCAGCAGTATTATCACAGGGGAGACCCAGTACTTC	CASSIITGETQYF
TRBV13	NA	TRBD1	TRBJ2-7	TGTGCCAGCAGCGCCGACAGGGGGCCCGAGCAGTACTTC	CASSADRGPEQYF
TRBV6-5	NA	NA	TRBJ1-5	TGTGCCAGCAGCCGCCATGGAGAGCCCCAGCATTTT	CASSRHGEPQHF
TRBV20-1	NA	NA	TRBJ2-3	TGCAGTGCTAGTTCGGGTACCCAAGCCGACACAGATACGCAGTATTTT	CSASSGTQADTDTQYF
TRBV3-1/TRBV3-2	NA	TRBD1	TRBJ1-1	TGTGCCAGCAGCCAAGCGAGGGGGCTAGGGGACACTGAAGCTTTCTTT	CASSQARGLGDTEAFF
TRBV2	NA	NA	TRBJ2-4	TGTGCCAGCAGTGCGCGGTATGGATTAGCCAAAAACATTCAGTACTTC	CASSARYGLAKNIQYF
TRBV5-8	NA	TRBD2	TRBJ2-1	TGTGCCAGCACCGCCCCGGGACTAGCGGGTTCGCAGTTCTTC	CASTAPGLAGSQFF
TRBV7-6	few	TRBD1	TRBJ1-5	TGTGCCAGCAGCTTAGGGCCAGGGGGCGCGATCGGAGATCACCAGCCCCAGCATTTT	CASSLGPGGAIGDHQPQHF
TRBV6-4	NA	TRBD1	TRBJ2-3	TGTGCCAGCAGTGACTCGGGGACAGGGGCCTCCGCTACGCAGTATTTT	CASSDSGTGASATQYF
TRBV5-1	few	TRBD2	TRBJ2-3	TGCGCCAGCAGCACCAGCCGACTAGCGGACATGCAGTATTTT	CASSTSRLADMQYF
TRBV5-1	NA	NA	TRBJ1-1	TGCGCCAGCAGCTTGGCGTACCGGGACAAGAACACTGAAGCTTTCTTT	CASSLAYRDKNTEAFF
TRBV5-1	NA	NA	TRBJ2-2	TGCGCCAGCAGCTTGCTTGGCAGGGGTAACACCGGGGAGCTGTTTTTT	CASSLLGRGNTGELFF
TRBV2	NA	TRBD1	TRBJ1-2	TGTGCCAGCAGAGTCCCCGGGACAGGGGACTATGGCTACACCTTC	CASRVPGTGDYGYTF
TRBV14	NA	TRBD1	TRBJ2-1	TGTGCCAGCAGCCAACGTTCCGGGACAGTCCTCGATGAGCAGTTCTTC	CASSQRSGTVLDEQFF
TRBV9	NA	TRBD1	TRBJ2-2	TGTGCCAGCAGCACTTGGACAGGGGGCGAGGTCACCGGGGAGCTGTTTTTT	CASSTWTGGEVTGELFF
TRBV5-4	NA	NA	TRBJ1-2	TGTGCCAGCAGCTTGGGCCGGGAGGGCTATGGCTACACCTTC	CASSLGREGYGYTF
TRBV3-1/TRBV3-2	NA	NA	TRBJ2-7	TGTGCCAGCAGCCCCTCCACAGGGTACGAGCAGTACTTC	CASSPSTGYEQYF
TRBV19	NA	NA	TRBJ2-5	TGTGCCAGTAGTCTCCGGTCAGGGCAGGGTGGGGAGACCCAGTACTTC	CASSLRSGQGGETQYF
TRBV6-5	NA	NA	TRBJ1-4	TGTGCCAGCAGTTACTCGGGAGGCGAAAAACTGTTTTTT	CASSYSGGEKLFF
TRBV19	NA	NA	TRBJ2-4	TGTGCCAGTAGTATTACAGGGAGGGAGTTCATTCAGTACTTC	CASSITGREFIQYF
TRBV30	NA	NA	TRBJ1-1	TGTGCCTGGAGTGTACAAACTGAAGCTTTCTTT	CAWSVQTEAFF
TRBV20-1	NA	NA	TRBJ1-2	TGCAGTGCACACCAGGACAGACGGTACACCTTC	CSAHQDRRYTF
TRBV9	NA	TRBD1	TRBJ1-1	TGTGCCAGCAGCGTAGGGGTGACAGGGGCGCGGGGCACTGAAGCTTTCTTT	CASSVGVTGARGTEAFF
TRBV4-1	NA	TRBD1	TRBJ1-6	TGCGCCAGCAGGGGACAGTTAGCCTCCTATAATTCACCCCTCCACTTT	CASRGQLASYNSPLHF
TRBV5-8	NA	NA	TRBJ1-2	TGTGCCAGCAGCCAAAATTTGGAGGGCTACACCTTC	CASSQNLEGYTF
TRBV7-2	NA	TRBD2	TRBJ2-5	TGTGCCAGCAGCTTATCGAGCGGGGGGGCCTTGGAGACCCAGTACTTC	CASSLSSGGALETQYF
TRBV5-1	NA	NA	TRBJ1-1	TGCGCCAGCAGCCTGAAATCGGGTGAAGCTTTCTTT	CASSLKSGEAFF
TRBV9	few	NA	TRBJ1-2	TGTGCCAGCAGCGAGACAGGATCCCCTAACTATGGCTACACCTTC	CASSETGSPNYGYTF
TRBV29-1	NA	TRBD1	TRBJ1-4	TGCAGCGTTCGAGGGACAGGGGGTCGGAATGAAAAACTGTTTTTT	CSVRGTGGRNEKLFF
TRBV11-2	NA	NA	TRBJ2-7	TGTGCCAGCAGCTTAGATCTAGGGGACACTCCCTACGAGCAGTACTTC	CASSLDLGDTPYEQYF
TRBV7-9	NA	NA	TRBJ1-2	TGTGCCAGCAGCTTATACAGTAACTATGGCTACACCTTC	CASSLYSNYGYTF
TRBV24-1	NA	NA	TRBJ2-6	TGTGCCACCAGTGACTCCTACTCTGGGGCCAACGTCCTGACTTTC	CATSDSYSGANVLTF
TRBV11-1	NA	NA	TRBJ1-1	TGTGCCAGCAGCTCCCCGACGGCAGGGCTGAACACTGAAGCTTTCTTT	CASSSPTAGLNTEAFF
TRBV6-6	once	TRBD1	TRBJ1-4	TGTGCCAGCAGGACAGGGAATGAAAAACTGTTTTTT	CASRTGNEKLFF
TRBV9	NA	NA	TRBJ1-5	TGTGCCAGCAGCGTAGGCGGGACGCTAAATCAGCCCCAGCATTTT	CASSVGGTLNQPQHF
TRBV5-1	NA	NA	TRBJ1-1	TGCGCCAGCAGCCCTCGAGGTGGCACTGAAGCTTTCTTT	CASSPRGGTEAFF
TRBV24-1	NA	TRBD1	TRBJ1-2	TGTGCCACCAGTGACTCTACAGGGGCGCCCGGCTACACCTTC	CATSDSTGAPGYTF
TRBV9	NA	NA	TRBJ1-1	TGTGCCAGCAGCGTAGGAGGCGGCCGAAACACTGAAGCTTTCTTT	CASSVGGGRNTEAFF
TRBV10-1	once	TRBD1	TRBJ2-1	TGCGCCAGCAGTGAGCCCGGACAGGGCCGCAATGAGCAGTTCTTC	CASSEPGQGRNEQFF
TRBV30	NA	TRBD2	TRBJ2-2	TGTGCCTGGGGAGCGGGGTCCTACACCGGGGAGCTGTTTTTT	CAWGAGSYTGELFF
TRBV6-1	NA	NA	TRBJ1-6	TGTGCCAGCAGTGAAGCATCGAGGGATTCACCCCTCCACTTT	CASSEASRDSPLHF
TRBV5-1	NA	NA	TRBJ2-7	TGCGCCAGCACCTCGGACAGTTTCTACGAGCAGTACTTC	CASTSDSFYEQYF
TRBV29-1	NA	NA	TRBJ2-7	TGCAGCGTTGCTACGCCTAAGCTCATTAGCTACGAGCAGTACTTC	CSVATPKLISYEQYF
TRBV5-1	NA	NA	TRBJ1-1	TGCGCCAGCAGGCCCCAGGGAGGGAACACTGAAGCTTTCTTT	CASRPQGGNTEAFF